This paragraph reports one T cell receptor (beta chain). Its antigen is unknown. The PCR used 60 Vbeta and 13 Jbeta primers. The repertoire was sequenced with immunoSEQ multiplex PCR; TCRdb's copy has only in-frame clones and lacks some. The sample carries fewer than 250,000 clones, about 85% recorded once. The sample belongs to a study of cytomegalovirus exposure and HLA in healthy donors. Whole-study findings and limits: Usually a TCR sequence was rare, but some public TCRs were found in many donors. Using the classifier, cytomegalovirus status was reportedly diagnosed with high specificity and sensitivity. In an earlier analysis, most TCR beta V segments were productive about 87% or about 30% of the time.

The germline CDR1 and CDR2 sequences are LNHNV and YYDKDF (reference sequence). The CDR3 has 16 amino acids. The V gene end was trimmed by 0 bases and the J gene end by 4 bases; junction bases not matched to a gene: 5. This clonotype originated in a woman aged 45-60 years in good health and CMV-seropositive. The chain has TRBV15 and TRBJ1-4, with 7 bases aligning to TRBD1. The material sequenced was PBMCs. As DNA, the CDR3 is TGTGCCACCAGCAGAGATGCCGGGACAGTTAATGAAAAACTGTTTTTT. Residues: CATSRDAGTVNEKLFF.